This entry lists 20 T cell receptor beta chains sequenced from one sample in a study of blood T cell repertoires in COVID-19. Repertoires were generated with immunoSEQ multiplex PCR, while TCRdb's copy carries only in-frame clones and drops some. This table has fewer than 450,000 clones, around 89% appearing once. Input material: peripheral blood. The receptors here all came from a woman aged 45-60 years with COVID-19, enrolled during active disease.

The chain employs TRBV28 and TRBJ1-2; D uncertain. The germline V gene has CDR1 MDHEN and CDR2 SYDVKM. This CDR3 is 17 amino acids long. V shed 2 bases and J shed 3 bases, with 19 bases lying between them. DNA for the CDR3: TGTGCCAGCAGTTTAATTTCGGCGGTGCGGACTGACTATGGCTACACCTTC. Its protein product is CASSLISAVRTDYGYTF.

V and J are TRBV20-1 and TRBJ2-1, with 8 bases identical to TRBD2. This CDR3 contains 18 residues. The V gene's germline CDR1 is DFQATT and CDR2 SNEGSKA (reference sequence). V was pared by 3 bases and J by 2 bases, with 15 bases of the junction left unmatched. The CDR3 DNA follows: TGCAGTGCTAGTCCGGGGGGGGCCGGGGACCTCACCTACAATGAGCAGTTCTTC. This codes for CSASPGGAGDLTYNEQFF.

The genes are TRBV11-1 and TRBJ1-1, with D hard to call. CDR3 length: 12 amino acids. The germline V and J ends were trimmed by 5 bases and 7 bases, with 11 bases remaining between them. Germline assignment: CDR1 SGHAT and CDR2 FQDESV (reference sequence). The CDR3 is CASSHQVGEAFF. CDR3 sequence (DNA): TGTGCCAGCAGCCACCAGGTCGGTGAAGCTTTCTTT. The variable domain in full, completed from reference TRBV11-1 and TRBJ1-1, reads EAEVAQSPRYKITEKSQAVAFWCDPISGHATLYWYRQILGQGPELLVQFQDESVVDDSQLPKDRFSAERLKGVDSTLKIQPAELGDSAMYLCASSHQVGEAFFGQGTRLTVV.

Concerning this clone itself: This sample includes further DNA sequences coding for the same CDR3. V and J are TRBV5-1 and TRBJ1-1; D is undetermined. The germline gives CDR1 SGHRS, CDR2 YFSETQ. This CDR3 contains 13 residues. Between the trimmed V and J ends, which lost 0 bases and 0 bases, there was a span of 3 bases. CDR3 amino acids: CASSLAVNTEAFF. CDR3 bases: TGCGCCAGCAGCTTGGCGGTGAACACTGAAGCTTTCTTT.

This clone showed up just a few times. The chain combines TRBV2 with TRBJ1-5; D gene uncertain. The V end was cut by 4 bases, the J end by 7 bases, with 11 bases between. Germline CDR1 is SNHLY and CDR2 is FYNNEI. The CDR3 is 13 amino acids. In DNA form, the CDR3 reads TGTGCCAGCAGTGGACTCTCCGGACAGCCCCAGCATTTT. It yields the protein CASSGLSGQPQHF.

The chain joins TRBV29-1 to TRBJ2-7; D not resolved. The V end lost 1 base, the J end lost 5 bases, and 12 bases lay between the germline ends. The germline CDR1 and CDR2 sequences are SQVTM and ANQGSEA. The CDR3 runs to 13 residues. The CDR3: CSVEAVLANEQYF. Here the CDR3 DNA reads TGCAGCGTTGAAGCAGTGTTAGCCAACGAGCAGTACTTC.

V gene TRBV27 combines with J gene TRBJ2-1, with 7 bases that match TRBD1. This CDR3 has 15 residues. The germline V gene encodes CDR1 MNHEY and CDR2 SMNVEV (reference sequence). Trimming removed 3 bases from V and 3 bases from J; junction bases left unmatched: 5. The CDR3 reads CASSFRDSLYNEQFF. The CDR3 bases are TGTGCCAGCAGTTTCAGGGACAGCCTCTACAATGAGCAGTTCTTC.

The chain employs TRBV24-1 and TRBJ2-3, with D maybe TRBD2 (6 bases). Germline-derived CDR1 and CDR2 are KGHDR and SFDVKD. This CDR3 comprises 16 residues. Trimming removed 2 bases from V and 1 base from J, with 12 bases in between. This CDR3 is CATSDSRASGTDTQYF. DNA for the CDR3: TGTGCCACCAGTGATTCCCGGGCTAGCGGCACAGATACGCAGTATTTT.

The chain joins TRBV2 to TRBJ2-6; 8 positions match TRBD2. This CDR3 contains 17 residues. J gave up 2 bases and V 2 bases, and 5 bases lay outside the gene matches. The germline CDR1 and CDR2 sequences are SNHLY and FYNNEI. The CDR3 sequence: CASSERAGEPGANVLTF. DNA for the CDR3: TGTGCCAGCAGTGAACGAGCGGGGGAGCCTGGGGCCAACGTCCTGACTTTC.

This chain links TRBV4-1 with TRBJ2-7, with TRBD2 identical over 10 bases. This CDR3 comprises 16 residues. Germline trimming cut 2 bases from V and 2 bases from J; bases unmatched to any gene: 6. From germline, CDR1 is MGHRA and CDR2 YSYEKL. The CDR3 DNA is TGCGCCAGCAGCCAACCCTGGACTAGCGGTACCTACGAGCAGTACTTC. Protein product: CASSQPWTSGTYEQYF.

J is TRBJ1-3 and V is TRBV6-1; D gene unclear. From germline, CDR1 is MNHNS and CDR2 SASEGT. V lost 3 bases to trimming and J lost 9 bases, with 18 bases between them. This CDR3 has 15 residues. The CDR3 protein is CASSDASPGRGTIYF. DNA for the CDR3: TGTGCCAGCAGTGACGCGTCGCCCGGACGGGGCACCATATATTTT.

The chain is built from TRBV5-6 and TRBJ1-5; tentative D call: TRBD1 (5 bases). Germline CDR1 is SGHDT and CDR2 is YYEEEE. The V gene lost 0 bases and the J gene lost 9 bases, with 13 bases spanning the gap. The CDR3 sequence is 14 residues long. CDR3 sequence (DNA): TGTGCCAGCAGCTTGGGACGGGACTTAGGGCCCCAGCATTTT. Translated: CASSLGRDLGPQHF.

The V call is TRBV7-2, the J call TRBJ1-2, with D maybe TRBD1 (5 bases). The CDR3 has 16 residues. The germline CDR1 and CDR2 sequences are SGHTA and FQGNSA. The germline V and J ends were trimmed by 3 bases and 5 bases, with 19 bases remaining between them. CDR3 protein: CASSLSAGSASYGYTF. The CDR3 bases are TGTGCCAGCAGCTTGTCAGCAGGGTCGGCCTCGTATGGCTACACCTTC. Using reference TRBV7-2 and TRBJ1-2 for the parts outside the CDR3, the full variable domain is GAGVSQSPSNKVTEKGKDVELRCDPISGHTALYWYRQSLGQGLEFLIYFQGNSAPDKSGLPSDRFSAERTGGSVSTLTIQRTQQEDSAVYLCASSLSAGSASYGYTFGSGTRLTVV.

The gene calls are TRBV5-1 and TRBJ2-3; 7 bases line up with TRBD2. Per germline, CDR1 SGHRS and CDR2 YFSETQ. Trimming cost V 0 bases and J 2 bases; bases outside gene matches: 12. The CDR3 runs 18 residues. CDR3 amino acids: CASSLDVSRDYSTDTQYF. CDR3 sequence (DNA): TGCGCCAGCAGCTTGGACGTCAGCCGGGACTACTCCACAGATACGCAGTATTTT.

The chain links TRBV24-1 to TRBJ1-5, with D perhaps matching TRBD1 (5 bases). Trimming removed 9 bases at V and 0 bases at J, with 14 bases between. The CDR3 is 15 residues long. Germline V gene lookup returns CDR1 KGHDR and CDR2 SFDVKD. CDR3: CATAPGVYSNQPQHF. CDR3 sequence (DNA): TGTGCCACCGCCCCGGGGGTTTATAGCAATCAGCCCCAGCATTTT.

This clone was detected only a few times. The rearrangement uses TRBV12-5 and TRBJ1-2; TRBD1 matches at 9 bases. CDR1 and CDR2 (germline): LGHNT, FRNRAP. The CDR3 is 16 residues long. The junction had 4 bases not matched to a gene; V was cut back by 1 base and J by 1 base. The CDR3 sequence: CASGLETGGLNYGYTF. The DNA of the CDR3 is TGTGCTAGTGGTTTGGAGACAGGGGGACTTAACTATGGCTACACCTTC.

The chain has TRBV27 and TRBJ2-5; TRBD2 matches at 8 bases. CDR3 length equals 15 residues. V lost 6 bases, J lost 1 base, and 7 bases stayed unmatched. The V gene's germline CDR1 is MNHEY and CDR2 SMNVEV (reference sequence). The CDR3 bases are TGTGCCAGCAGACCTTTCGGGGGGGGCCAAGAGACCCAGTACTTC. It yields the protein CASRPFGGGQETQYF.

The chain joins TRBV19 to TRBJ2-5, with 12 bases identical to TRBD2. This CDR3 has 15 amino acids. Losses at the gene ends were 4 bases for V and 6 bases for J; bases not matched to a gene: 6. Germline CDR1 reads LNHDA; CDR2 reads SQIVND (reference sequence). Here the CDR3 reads CASSTLAGGAQTQYF. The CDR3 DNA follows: TGTGCCAGTAGTACTCTAGCGGGGGGGGCCCAGACCCAGTACTTC. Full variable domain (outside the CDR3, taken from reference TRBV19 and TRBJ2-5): DGGITQSPKYLFRKEGQNVTLSCEQNLNHDAMYWYRQDPGQGLRLIYYSQIVNDFQKGDIAEGYSVSREKKESFPLTVTSAQKNPTAFYLCASSTLAGGAQTQYFGPGTRLLVL.

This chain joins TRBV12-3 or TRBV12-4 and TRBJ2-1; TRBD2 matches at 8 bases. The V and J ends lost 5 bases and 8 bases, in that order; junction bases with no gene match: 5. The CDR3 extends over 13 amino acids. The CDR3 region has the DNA TGTGCCAGCAGTGACGGGGGGGCGGATGAGCAGTTCTTC. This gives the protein CASSDGGADEQFF.

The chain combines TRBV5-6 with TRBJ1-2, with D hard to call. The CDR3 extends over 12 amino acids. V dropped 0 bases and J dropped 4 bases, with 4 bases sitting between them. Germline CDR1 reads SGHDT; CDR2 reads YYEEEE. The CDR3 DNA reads TGTGCCAGCAGCTTGGGGGCCTATGGCTACACCTTC. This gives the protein CASSLGAYGYTF.